This T cell receptor beta chain was sequenced during a study of shared clonotypes between healthy human individuals. Study in general: Each donor contributed plates that comprised three CD4 naive, three CD4 memory, two CD8 naive and one CD8 memory.

CDR1 and CDR2 from the germline V gene are SNHLY and FYNNEI. The germline V and J ends were trimmed by 2 bases and 4 bases, with 14 bases remaining between them. The CDR3 runs 15 residues. This clone was counted a single time. Profiled with immunoSEQ multiplex PCR; TCRdb holds only in-frame clones, not every one. Among 2.5 million or so clones listed, more than 90% were seen once. Splitting of CD4+ cells produced CD45RA+ naive and CD45RA-negative memory subsets. The sample was naive CD4+ T cells sorted from blood. This sample's subset: CD45RA+ positively selected. The clonotype originates from a man younger than 35 in good health. The V call is TRBV2, the J call TRBJ1-2; tentative D call: TRBD1 (6 bases). The CDR3 loop reads CASSEPGQSSYGYTF. CDR3 sequence (DNA): TGTGCCAGCAGTGAACCTGGACAGTCGTCCTATGGCTACACCTTC.